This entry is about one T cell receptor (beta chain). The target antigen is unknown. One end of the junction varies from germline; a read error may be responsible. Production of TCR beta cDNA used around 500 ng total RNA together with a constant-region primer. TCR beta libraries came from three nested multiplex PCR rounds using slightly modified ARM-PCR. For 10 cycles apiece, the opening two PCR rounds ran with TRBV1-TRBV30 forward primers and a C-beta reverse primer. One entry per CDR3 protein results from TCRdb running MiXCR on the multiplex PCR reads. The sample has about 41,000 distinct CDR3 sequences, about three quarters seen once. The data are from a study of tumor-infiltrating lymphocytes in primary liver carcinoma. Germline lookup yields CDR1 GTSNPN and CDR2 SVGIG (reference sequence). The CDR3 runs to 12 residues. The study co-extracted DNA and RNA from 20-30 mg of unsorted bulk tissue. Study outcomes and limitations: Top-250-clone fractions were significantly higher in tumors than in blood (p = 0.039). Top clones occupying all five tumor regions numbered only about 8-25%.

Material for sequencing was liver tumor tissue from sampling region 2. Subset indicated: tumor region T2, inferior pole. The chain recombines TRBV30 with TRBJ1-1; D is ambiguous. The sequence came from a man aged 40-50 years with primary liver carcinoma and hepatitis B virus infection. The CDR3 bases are TGTGCCTGGAAGGGCGGTAACACTGTGGCTTTGTTT. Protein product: CAWKGGNTVALF.